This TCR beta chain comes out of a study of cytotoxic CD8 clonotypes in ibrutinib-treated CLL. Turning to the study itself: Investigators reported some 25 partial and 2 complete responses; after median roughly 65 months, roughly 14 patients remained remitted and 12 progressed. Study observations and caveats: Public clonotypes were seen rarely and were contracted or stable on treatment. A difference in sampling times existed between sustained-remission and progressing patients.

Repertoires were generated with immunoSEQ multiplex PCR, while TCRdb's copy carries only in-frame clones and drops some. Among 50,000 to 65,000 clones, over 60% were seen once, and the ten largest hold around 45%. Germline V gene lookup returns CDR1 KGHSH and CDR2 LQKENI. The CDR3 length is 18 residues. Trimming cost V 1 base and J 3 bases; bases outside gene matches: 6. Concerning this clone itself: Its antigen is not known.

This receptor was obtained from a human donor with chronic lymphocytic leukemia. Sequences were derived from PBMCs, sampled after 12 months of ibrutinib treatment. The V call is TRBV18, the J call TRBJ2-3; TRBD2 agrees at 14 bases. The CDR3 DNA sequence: TGTGCCAGCTCACCACTCCCCGGACTAGCGGGAGGAACAGATACGCAGTATTTT. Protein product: CASSPLPGLAGGTDTQYF.